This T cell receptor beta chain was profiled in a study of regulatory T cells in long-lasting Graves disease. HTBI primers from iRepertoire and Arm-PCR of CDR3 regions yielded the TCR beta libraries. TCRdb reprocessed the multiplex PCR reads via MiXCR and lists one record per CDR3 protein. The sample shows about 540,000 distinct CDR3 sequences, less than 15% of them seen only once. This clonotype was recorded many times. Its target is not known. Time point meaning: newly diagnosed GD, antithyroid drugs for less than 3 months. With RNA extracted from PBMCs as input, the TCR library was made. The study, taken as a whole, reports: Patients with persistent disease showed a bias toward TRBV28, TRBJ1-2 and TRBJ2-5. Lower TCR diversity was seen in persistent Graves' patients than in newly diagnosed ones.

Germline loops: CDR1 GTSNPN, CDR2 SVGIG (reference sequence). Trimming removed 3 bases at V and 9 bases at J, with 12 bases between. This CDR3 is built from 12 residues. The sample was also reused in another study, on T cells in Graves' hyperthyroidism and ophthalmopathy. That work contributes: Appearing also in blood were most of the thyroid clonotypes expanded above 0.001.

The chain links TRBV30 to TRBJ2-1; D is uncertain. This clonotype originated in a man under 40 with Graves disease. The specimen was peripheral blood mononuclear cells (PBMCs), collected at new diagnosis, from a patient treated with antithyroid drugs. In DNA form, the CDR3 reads TGTGCCTGGAGCCCCCAACCGGCTGAGCAGTTCTTC. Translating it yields CAWSPQPAEQFF. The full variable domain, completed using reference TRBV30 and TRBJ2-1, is SQTIHQWPATLVQPVGSPLSLECTVEGTSNPNLYWYRQAAGRGLQLLFYSVGIGQISSEVPQNLSASRPQDRQFILSSKKLLLSDSGFYLCAWSPQPAEQFFGPGTRLTVL.